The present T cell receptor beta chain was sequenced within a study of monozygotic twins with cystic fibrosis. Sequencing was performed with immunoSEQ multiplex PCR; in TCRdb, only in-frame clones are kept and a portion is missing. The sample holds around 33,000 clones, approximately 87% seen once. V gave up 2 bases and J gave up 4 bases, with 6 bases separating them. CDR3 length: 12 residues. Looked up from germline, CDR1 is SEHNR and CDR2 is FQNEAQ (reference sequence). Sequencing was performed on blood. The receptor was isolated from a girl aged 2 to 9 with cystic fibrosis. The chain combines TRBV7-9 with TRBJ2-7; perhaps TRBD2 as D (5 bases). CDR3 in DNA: TGTGCCAGCAGCTTATCGGGGTACGAGCAGTACTTC. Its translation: CASSLSGYEQYF.